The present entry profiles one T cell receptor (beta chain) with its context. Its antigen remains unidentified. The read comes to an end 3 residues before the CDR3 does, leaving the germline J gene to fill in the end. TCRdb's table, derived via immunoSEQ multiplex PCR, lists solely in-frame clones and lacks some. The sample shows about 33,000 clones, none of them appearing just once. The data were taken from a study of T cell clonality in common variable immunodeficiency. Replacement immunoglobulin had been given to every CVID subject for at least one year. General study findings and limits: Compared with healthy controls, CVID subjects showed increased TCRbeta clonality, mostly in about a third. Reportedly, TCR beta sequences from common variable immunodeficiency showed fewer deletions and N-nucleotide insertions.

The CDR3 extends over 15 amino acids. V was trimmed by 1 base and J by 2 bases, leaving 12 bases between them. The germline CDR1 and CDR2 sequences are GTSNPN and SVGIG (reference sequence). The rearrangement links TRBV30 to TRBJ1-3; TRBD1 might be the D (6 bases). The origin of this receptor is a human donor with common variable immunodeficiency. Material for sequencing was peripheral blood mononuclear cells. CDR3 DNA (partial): TGTGCCTGGAGTGGAACAGGGTCCACTGGAAACACC. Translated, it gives CAWSGTGSTGNT. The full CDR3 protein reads CAWSGTGSTGNTIYF.